A single sample gave rise to the 21 T cell receptor beta chains below, sequenced in a study of T-cell memory formation after mild COVID-19. TCRdb analysed the 5' RACE reads with MiXCR anew, one entry per CDR3 protein. The table lists 340,000 or so distinct CDR3 sequences, 10% to 15% of them singletons, with 20% to 25% in the top ten. What was sequenced was PBMCs or a T cell subset sorted from them (not recorded which). The receptor source for this set is a man between 18 and 35 years old who had mild COVID-19 (a few samples of this study predate the infection). Cell type and time point are not known.

This chain uses TRBV5-1 with TRBJ2-3; 11 nucleotides agree with TRBD2. The CDR3 extends over 14 amino acids. Germline loops: CDR1 SGHRS, CDR2 YFSETQ. V was clipped by 9 bases and J by 6 bases; unmatched bases: 9. For the CDR3, the DNA is TGCGCCACTTCTAGCGGGGGGCAGGAGGATACGCAGTATTTT. Translating it yields CATSSGGQEDTQYF. Drawing the rest from reference TRBV5-1 and TRBJ2-3, the complete variable domain is KAGVTQTPRYLIKTRGQQVTLSCSPISGHRSVSWYQQTPGQGLQFLFEYFSETQRNKGNFPGRFSGRQFSNSRSEMNVSTLELGDSALYLCATSSGGQEDTQYFGPGTRLTVL.

This clonotype was seen a few times. The chain links TRBV9 to TRBJ2-5, with D tentatively TRBD1 (6 bases). With 3 bases removed from V and 2 bases from J, the gap between germline ends came to 11 bases. This CDR3 is built from 14 residues. CDR1 is SGDLS, CDR2 YYNGEE, per germline. Here the CDR3 DNA reads TGTGCCAGCAGCGCGGACAGATGGCAAGAGACCCAGTACTTC. Residues: CASSADRWQETQYF.

This clonotype was counted between two and nine times. V gene TRBV4-1 combines with J gene TRBJ2-2; 10 nucleotides line up with TRBD1. Germline V lookup: CDR1 MGHRA, CDR2 YSYEKL. CDR3 length: 16 residues. The ends lost 1 base at V and 4 bases at J; junction bases unmatched: 3. The CDR3: CASSQGQGALTGELFF. Here the CDR3 DNA reads TGCGCCAGCAGCCAAGGACAGGGGGCGCTCACCGGGGAGCTGTTTTTT.

There are a few counts of this clonotype. The chain is built from TRBV3-1 and TRBJ2-7, with D uncertain. Germline V gene lookup returns CDR1 LGHDT and CDR2 YNNKEL (reference sequence). The CDR3 length is 15 residues. Trimming cost V 4 bases and J 5 bases, with 18 bases left between them. The chain's CDR3 is CASSRMLGRVNEQYF. For the CDR3, the DNA is TGTGCCAGCAGCCGCATGTTGGGCCGGGTTAACGAGCAGTACTTC.

The chain is built from TRBV10-3 and TRBJ2-5; D possibly corresponds to TRBD2 (6 bases). The CDR3 runs to 14 residues. CDR1 ENHRY and CDR2 SYGVKD come from the germline V gene. With 2 bases removed from V and 2 bases from J, the gap between germline ends came to 9 bases. CDR3 residues: CAISEGTLQETQYF. The CDR3 nucleotides read TGTGCCATCAGTGAGGGGACTCTGCAAGAGACCCAGTACTTC.

Ten or more counts support this clonotype. V gene TRBV5-1 combines with J gene TRBJ2-3; TRBD2 matches 11 bases. Germline-derived CDR1 and CDR2 are SGHRS and YFSETQ. After removal of 3 bases from V and 5 bases from J, the junction contained 2 bases not matched to a gene. CDR3 length: 14 residues. DNA for the CDR3: TGCGCCAGCAGCTCGACTAGCGGGGAAGATACGCAGTATTTT. It encodes CASSSTSGEDTQYF.

This clonotype was observed a few times. This chain links TRBV10-3 with TRBJ2-7; 12 bases are shared with TRBD1. The V and J ends lost 6 bases and 5 bases, in that order; junction bases with no gene match: 2. This CDR3 comprises 13 residues. CDR1 ENHRY and CDR2 SYGVKD come from the germline V gene. The CDR3 is CAIRGTGGDEQYV. As DNA, the CDR3 is TGTGCCATCAGGGGGACAGGGGGCGACGAGCAGTACGTC.

This clonotype was observed a few times. The rearrangement joins TRBV3-1 to TRBJ2-3; D remains unclear. In germline, CDR1 is LGHDT, CDR2 YNNKEL (reference sequence). V lost 1 base and J lost 3, with 8 bases in between. The CDR3 has 14 amino acids. CDR3 in amino acids: CASSQGLVTDTQYF. The CDR3 DNA follows: TGTGCCAGCAGCCAAGGACTCGTGACAGATACGCAGTATTTT.

This clonotype has just a few counts. The chain is built from TRBV4-3 and TRBJ2-1; D is ambiguous. There are 15 residues in the CDR3. Germline V gene data show CDR1 as LGHNA and CDR2 as YSLEER. Trimming removed 1 base at V and 7 bases at J, with 14 bases between. This CDR3 is CASSQGAQPRNEQFF. The CDR3, as DNA: TGCGCCAGCAGCCAAGGGGCCCAACCTCGGAATGAGCAGTTCTTC.

CDR3 DNA sequence: TGTGCCAGCAGGGCAGGGGACACCGGGGAGCTGTTTTTT. Its protein product is CASRAGDTGELFF. This chain links TRBV7-3 with TRBJ2-2; tentative D call: TRBD1 (6 bases). Germline CDR1 reads SGHTA; CDR2 reads FQGTGA. The CDR3 sequence is 13 residues long. The V end was cut by 6 bases, the J end by 3 bases, with 8 bases between.

This chain links TRBV7-2 with TRBJ2-3; TRBD2 matches 9 bases. Germline CDR1 is SGHTA and CDR2 is FQGNSA. The CDR3 spans 15 residues. V trimming: 4 bases; J trimming: 4 bases; junction bases outside the gene matches: 6. The CDR3 sequence is CASSSGTSWADTQYF. The DNA for the CDR3 is TGTGCCAGCAGCTCTGGGACTAGCTGGGCAGATACGCAGTATTTT. The complete variable domain, with remaining parts taken from reference TRBV7-2 and TRBJ2-3, reads GAGVSQSPSNKVTEKGKDVELRCDPISGHTALYWYRQSLGQGLEFLIYFQGNSAPDKSGLPSDRFSAERTGGSVSTLTIQRTQQEDSAVYLCASSSGTSWADTQYFGPGTRLTVL.

This clonotype occurred a few times. The chain links TRBV25-1 to TRBJ2-1; maybe TRBD2 (7 bases). This CDR3 has 16 amino acids. Germline V CDR1 and CDR2: MGHDK, SYGVNS. Trimming pared 1 base from V and 7 bases from J, leaving 17 bases between. The CDR3 loop reads CASSESMWGGSNEQFF. The CDR3 nucleotides read TGTGCCAGCAGTGAATCCATGTGGGGGGGCTCGAATGAGCAGTTCTTC.

This clonotype has only a few counts. This chain connects TRBV6-6 to TRBJ1-6; weak D call: TRBD1 (6 bases). Germline CDR1 MNHNY, CDR2 SVGAGI (reference sequence). Trimming cost V 2 bases and J 10 bases, with 15 bases left between them. This CDR3 has 15 amino acids. CDR3 sequence: CASSYPTGRQSPLHF. The CDR3 DNA is TGTGCCAGCAGTTACCCCACAGGGAGGCAGTCACCCCTCCACTTT.

This clonotype was seen many times. The chain links TRBV6-4 to TRBJ2-3; D might be TRBD2 (6 bases). CDR3 length: 15 residues. Between the trimmed V and J ends, which lost 0 bases and 0 bases, there was a span of 7 bases. Germline V lookup: CDR1 MRHNA, CDR2 SNTAGT. The CDR3 sequence: CASSDSAGSTDTQYF. CDR3 sequence (DNA): TGTGCCAGCAGTGACTCAGCGGGTAGCACAGATACGCAGTATTTT.

The V gene is TRBV7-8, the J gene TRBJ2-3; the D gene is possibly TRBD2 (6 bases). V was shortened by 0 bases and J by 0 bases, with 7 bases between the two germline ends. CDR1 and CDR2 from the germline V gene are SGHVS and FQNEAQ. CDR3 size: 15 residues. The CDR3 nucleotides are TGTGCCAGCAGCTTAGCGCGGGGAAGCACAGATACGCAGTATTTT. This encodes CASSLARGSTDTQYF.

The rearrangement joins TRBV4-2 to TRBJ2-3; D may correspond to TRBD1 or TRBD2 (5 bases each). The CDR3 has 17 residues. Germline CDR1 is LGHNA and CDR2 is YNFKEQ. V was pared by 0 bases and J by 6 bases, with 19 bases between. CDR3 protein: CASSQDRRRQGWDTQYF. In DNA, the CDR3 is TGTGCCAGCAGCCAAGATCGTAGGAGGCAGGGATGGGATACGCAGTATTTT.

The J gene is TRBJ2-1, the V gene TRBV9; 8 nucleotides line up with TRBD2. With 0 bases clipped from V and 7 bases from J, the junction kept 21 bases outside the gene matches. CDR1 and CDR2 from the germline V gene are SGDLS and YYNGEE. This CDR3 is 20 amino acids long. The CDR3: CASSVAAMRIRSGGTNEQFF. DNA of the CDR3: TGTGCCAGCAGCGTAGCTGCGATGAGAATCCGAAGCGGGGGAACGAATGAGCAGTTCTTC.

This clonotype was seen more than once but under ten times. V is TRBV6-6 and J is TRBJ1-2, with a possible D match to TRBD1 (6 bases). The ends were cut back, 2 bases at V and 5 bases at J, with 15 bases in the middle. The CDR3 extends over 15 amino acids. Germline lookup yields CDR1 MNHNY and CDR2 SVGAGI (reference sequence). The CDR3 spells CASSYPPGGAYGYTF. The CDR3 DNA is TGTGCCAGCAGTTACCCCCCGGGGGGGGCTTATGGCTACACCTTC.

The chain is built from TRBV29-1 and TRBJ2-3; 7 bases line up with TRBD1. J gave up 1 base and V 7 bases, and 2 bases lay outside the gene matches. The CDR3 consists of 12 residues. Germline assignment: CDR1 SQVTM and CDR2 ANQGSEA. CDR3 nucleotide sequence: TGCAGCGGGACAGGACGCACAGATACGCAGTATTTT. It codes for CSGTGRTDTQYF.

This clonotype was seen a single time. J is TRBJ2-5 and V is TRBV2; 12 bases line up with TRBD2. Germline loops: CDR1 SNHLY, CDR2 FYNNEI. V lost 7 bases and J lost 5; bases outside the gene matches: 5. The CDR3 sequence is 14 residues long. Here the CDR3 DNA reads TGTGCCAGCATCCGACTAGCGGGGGCCGAGACCCAGTACTTC. This codes for CASIRLAGAETQYF.

This clonotype was counted at least ten times. The chain combines TRBV2 with TRBJ2-1; no clear D gene. This CDR3 is built from 12 residues. Germline CDR1 reads SNHLY; CDR2 reads FYNNEI. Trimming stripped 8 bases from V and 11 bases from J, with 16 bases between. Here the CDR3 reads CASRYTSSKQFF. CDR3 sequence (DNA): TGTGCCAGCCGGTACACGAGTAGTAAGCAGTTCTTC.